This is a list of T cell receptor beta chains from one sample in a study of radiation and T cells in renal cell carcinoma. The method was immunoSEQ multiplex PCR; TCRdb's version includes in-frame clones alone and lacks a portion of them. The table lists tens of thousands of clones, around four fifths of them singletons. Sample: blood, taken from a patient whose treatment included radiotherapy and nephrectomy. The receptor set was obtained from a woman in her sixties or seventies with renal cell carcinoma. CDR3s include the opening cysteine and the closing phenylalanine or tryptophan. The D gene is left open where the match is weak.

V: TRBV11-2
D: NA
J: TRBJ2-2
CDR3: CASSLNPSPNTGELFF

V: TRBV7-3
D: TRBD1
J: TRBJ2-7
CDR3: CASSSRTGGEQYF

V: TRBV6-1
D: TRBD1
J: TRBJ1-2
CDR3: CASRITGGDGYTF

V: TRBV29-1
D: TRBD1
J: TRBJ1-1
CDR3: CSVSRTGGNTEAFF

V: TRBV7-2
D: NA
J: TRBJ1-4
CDR3: CASSYDGQINEKLFF

V: TRBV4-1
D: NA
J: TRBJ1-3
CDR3: CASSQDWPGSGNTIYF

V: TRBV5-4
D: NA
J: TRBJ2-2
CDR3: CASRGANTGELFF

V: TRBV19
D: NA
J: TRBJ2-1
CDR3: CASSPPGVSYNEQFF

V: TRBV11-3
D: TRBD1
J: TRBJ1-3
CDR3: CASSFRPGGFGNTIYF

V: TRBV5-1
D: TRBD2
J: TRBJ2-4
CDR3: CASSITGGAQNIQYF

V: TRBV6-1
D: NA
J: TRBJ1-1
CDR3: CASSVEMSTEAFF

V: TRBV5-6
D: TRBD1
J: TRBJ2-5
CDR3: CASSLGLQGAQYF

V: TRBV5-6
D: TRBD1
J: TRBJ1-2
CDR3: CASSWGQGARGYTF

V: TRBV2
D: TRBD2
J: TRBJ2-5
CDR3: CASSLAGGGETQYF

V: TRBV5-1
D: TRBD1
J: TRBJ1-2
CDR3: CASSSQPGTVFYGYTF

V: TRBV7-9
D: NA
J: TRBJ1-1
CDR3: CASSPKGPLNTEAFF